This T cell receptor (beta chain) was profiled in a study of T-cell reconstitution after alpha-beta-depleted transplantation in children. Findings and caveats of the study: Surviving recipient T cells and thymic progenitors underlay high day-60 TCRbeta diversity in some patients. Several hundred graft clones that had expanded were reportedly the source of alpha-beta T cells about two months after transplant. Hyperexpanded clones declined; after one year, newly produced T cells mostly supplied diversity.

Preparing the TCRbeta library involved the use of unique molecular identifiers. TCRdb reprocessed the PCR reads via MiXCR and lists one record per CDR3 protein. Of around 100,000 distinct CDR3 sequences in the sample, about a tenth are singletons; the top ten hold 30% to 35%. V trimming: 8 bases; J trimming: 1 base; junction bases outside the gene matches: 6. From germline, CDR1 is MDHEN and CDR2 SYDVKM. This CDR3 region has 16 residues. This clonotype was seen more than once but under ten times. What it binds is unknown. The chain uses TRBV28 and TRBJ2-1; TRBD2 matches 12 bases. This TCR was recovered from a boy between 2 and 10 years old with acute lymphoblastic leukemia, due to receive a stem cell transplant. The sample in question was PBMCs, obtained before TCRalphabeta/CD19-depleted stem cell transplant. CDR3 nucleotide sequence: TGTGCCAGCCCTAGCGGGAGGGCCGGGTCCTACAATGAGCAGTTCTTC. Residues: CASPSGRAGSYNEQFF.